These T cell receptor beta chains were read from a single sample in a study of blood T cell repertoires in COVID-19. Assay: immunoSEQ multiplex PCR; the TCRdb copy retains only in-frame clones and omits some. The sample contains fewer than 120,000 clones, around 74% of which appear only once. What was sequenced was peripheral blood. The source is a woman aged 55-75 years with acute or convalescent COVID-19. The CDR3 runs from the conserved cysteine through the conserved F or W. The D gene is left open where the match is weak. Rows give clone size only sometimes, using once, few, many, or a class for an expanded clone.

d_call j_call v_call cdr3_length clone_size cdr3_aa cdr3_nt
. TRBJ2-3 TRBV27 17 . CASSRVGIVSGTDTQYF TGTGCCAGCAGCCGGGTGGGTATTGTTAGCGGCACAGATACGCAGTATTTT
. TRBJ2-5 TRBV5-5 15 . CASSLTGGGGETQYF TGTGCCAGCAGCCTGACAGGCGGGGGAGGGGAGACCCAGTACTTC
TRBD1 TRBJ1-1 TRBV7-9 13 . CASSLERQGEAFF TGTGCCAGCAGCTTAGAGCGACAGGGAGAAGCTTTCTTT
. TRBJ2-7 TRBV21-1 13 few CASRIGGSYEQYF TGTGCCAGCCGCATCGGGGGCTCCTACGAGCAGTACTTC
TRBD1 TRBJ1-1 TRBV6-5 14 few CASTRGQGVTEAFF TGTGCCAGCACCCGGGGACAGGGAGTGACTGAAGCTTTCTTT
TRBD1 TRBJ1-3 TRBV7-6 13 . CASSWYRGDTIYF TGTGCCAGCAGTTGGTACAGGGGAGACACCATATATTTT
TRBD2 TRBJ2-3 TRBV27 18 . CASSLSSGGYASTDTQYF TGTGCCAGCAGTTTATCTAGCGGGGGGTATGCTAGCACAGATACGCAGTATTTT
. TRBJ1-3 TRBV10-1 15 . CASSAGPESGNTIYF TGCGCCAGCAGCGCGGGCCCCGAATCTGGAAACACCATATATTTT
TRBD1 TRBJ1-6 TRBV4-1 16 . CASSHEPTGKFSPLHF TGCGCCAGCAGCCACGAACCGACAGGGAAGTTCTCACCCCTCCACTTT
. TRBJ2-7 TRBV6-5 14 . CASRRTGFSYEQYF TGTGCCAGCAGGCGGACGGGATTCTCCTACGAGCAGTACTTC
. TRBJ1-1 TRBV9 15 . CASSPIPGGDTEAFF TGTGCCAGCAGCCCTATCCCCGGGGGGGACACTGAAGCTTTCTTT
TRBD1 TRBJ1-6 TRBV6-5 13 . CASGDSFNSPLHF TGTGCCAGCGGGGACAGCTTTAATTCACCCCTCCACTTT
. TRBJ1-2 TRBV3-1/TRBV3-2 13 medium-sized CASSPVGPGGYTF TGTGCCAGCAGCCCGGTGGGGCCGGGCGGCTACACCTTC
TRBD2 TRBJ2-5 TRBV11-2 14 . CASSLEGLGVTQYF TGTGCCAGCAGCTTAGAGGGACTAGGGGTGACCCAGTACTTC
TRBD2 TRBJ2-2 TRBV2 17 . CATWTSGGVTGTGELFF TGTGCCACTTGGACTAGCGGGGGGGTAACGGGTACCGGGGAGCTGTTTTTT
TRBD1 TRBJ1-2 TRBV23-1 15 . CASSQSGRGSDGYTF TGCGCCAGCAGTCAATCGGGCAGGGGGTCTGATGGCTACACCTTC
. TRBJ2-7 TRBV4-2 14 . CASGSAGGSYEQYF TGTGCCAGCGGAAGTGCTGGGGGGAGCTACGAGCAGTACTTC
. TRBJ2-7 TRBV28 14 . CASRRQVSSYEQYF TGTGCCAGCAGGAGACAGGTTAGCTCCTACGAGCAGTACTTC
. TRBJ1-2 TRBV19 17 . CASTPHGGRLVNYGYTF TGTGCCAGTACCCCCCATGGGGGCCGACTGGTTAACTATGGCTACACCTTC
. TRBJ1-1 TRBV5-4 15 . CASGTKGHTGTEAFF TGTGCCAGCGGAACGAAGGGACACACAGGCACTGAAGCTTTCTTT
. TRBJ2-3 TRBV5-1 15 . CASSISGTSTDTQYF TGCGCCAGCAGCATATCCGGGACAAGCACAGATACGCAGTATTTT
TRBD1 TRBJ1-1 TRBV7-8 15 . CASSLTGDGNTEAFF TGTGCCAGCAGCTTAACAGGGGACGGGAACACTGAAGCTTTCTTT
TRBD1 TRBJ2-7 TRBV5-6 14 few CASSLYRGSYEQYF TGTGCCAGCAGCTTGTACAGGGGTTCCTACGAGCAGTACTTC
. TRBJ2-1 TRBV11-2 13 few CASSLAQGNEQFF TGTGCCAGCAGCTTAGCGCAGGGGAATGAGCAGTTCTTC
. TRBJ2-2 TRBV19 15 . CASSISSVNTGELFF TGTGCCAGTAGTATTTCGTCAGTGAACACCGGGGAGCTGTTTTTT
. TRBJ1-3 TRBV30 14 . CAWRGYGAGNTIYF TGTGCCTGGCGAGGGTACGGAGCGGGAAACACCATATATTTT
. TRBJ2-1 TRBV5-5 15 . CASSLEWGAYNEQFF TGTGCCAGCAGCTTGGAGTGGGGGGCCTACAATGAGCAGTTCTTC
TRBD2 TRBJ2-2 TRBV7-2 15 . CASSFLAGAPGELFF TGTGCCAGCAGCTTTCTAGCGGGCGCACCCGGGGAGCTGTTTTTT
. TRBJ1-2 TRBV27 14 . CASSSSPLGQGNTF TGTGCCAGCAGTTCCTCCCCGCTAGGGCAGGGGAACACCTTC
TRBD1 TRBJ2-5 TRBV6-5 15 . CASSYGAGGVETQYF TGTGCCAGCAGTTACGGGGCAGGGGGCGTAGAGACCCAGTACTTC
. TRBJ1-2 TRBV30 13 . CAWSNGMNYGYTF TGTGCCTGGAGCAACGGGATGAACTATGGCTACACCTTC
TRBD1 TRBJ1-2 TRBV19 16 . CASRRNPGQGNYGYTF TGTGCCAGTAGGAGAAACCCGGGACAGGGAAACTATGGCTACACCTTC
TRBD2 TRBJ2-5 TRBV7-2 15 . CASSLLLAGGETQYF TGTGCCAGCAGCTTACTCCTAGCGGGGGGGGAGACCCAGTACTTC
. TRBJ1-1 TRBV2 13 few CASIEDRNTEAFF TGTGCCAGCATTGAAGACAGAAACACTGAAGCTTTCTTT
TRBD1 TRBJ1-6 TRBV2 14 . CASRETGVGSPLHF TGTGCCAGCAGGGAGACAGGGGTAGGCTCACCCCTCCACTTT
. TRBJ2-5 TRBV24-1 14 . CATAGTTERETQYF TGTGCCACAGCCGGGACAACAGAAAGGGAGACCCAGTACTTC
. TRBJ2-1 TRBV6-2/TRBV6-3 12 . CASSLQGIEQFF TGTGCCAGCAGTTTACAGGGTATTGAGCAGTTCTTC
. TRBJ1-4 TRBV5-4 14 . CASGLGGSVAKLFF TGTGCCAGCGGACTTGGGGGCAGCGTGGCAAAACTGTTTTTT
TRBD1 TRBJ1-5 TRBV18 15 few CASSPATGGDQPQHF TGTGCCAGCTCACCGGCCACAGGGGGCGATCAGCCCCAGCATTTT
TRBD2 TRBJ2-3 TRBV5-1 17 . CASSIYGVAGASDTQYF TGCGCCAGCAGCATCTACGGGGTAGCGGGGGCGTCAGATACGCAGTATTTT